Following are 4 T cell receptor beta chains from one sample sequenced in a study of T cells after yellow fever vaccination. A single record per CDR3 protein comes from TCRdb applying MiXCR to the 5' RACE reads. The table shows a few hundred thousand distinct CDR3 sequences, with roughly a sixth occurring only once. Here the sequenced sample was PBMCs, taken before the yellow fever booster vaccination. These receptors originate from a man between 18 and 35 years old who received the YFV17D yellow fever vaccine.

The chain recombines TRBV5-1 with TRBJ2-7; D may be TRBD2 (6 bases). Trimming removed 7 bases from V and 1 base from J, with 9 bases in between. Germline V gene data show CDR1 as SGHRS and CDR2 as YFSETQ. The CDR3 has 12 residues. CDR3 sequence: CASGRESYEQYF. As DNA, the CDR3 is TGCGCCAGCGGACGGGAGTCCTACGAGCAGTACTTC.

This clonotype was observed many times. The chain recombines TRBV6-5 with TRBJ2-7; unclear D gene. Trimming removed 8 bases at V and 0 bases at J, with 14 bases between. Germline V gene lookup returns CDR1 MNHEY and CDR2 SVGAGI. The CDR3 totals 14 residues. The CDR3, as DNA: TGTGCCAGCTGCGAGGACGCGTACTCCTACGAGCAGTACTTC. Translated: CASCEDAYSYEQYF.

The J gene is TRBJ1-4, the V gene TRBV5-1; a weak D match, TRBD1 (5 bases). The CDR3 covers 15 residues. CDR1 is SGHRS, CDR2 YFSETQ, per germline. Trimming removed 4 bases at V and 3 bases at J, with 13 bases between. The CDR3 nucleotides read TGCGCCAGCAGCATTTCGGGACTATCTAATGAAAAACTGTTTTTT. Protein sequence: CASSISGLSNEKLFF. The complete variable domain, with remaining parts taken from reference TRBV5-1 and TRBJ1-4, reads KAGVTQTPRYLIKTRGQQVTLSCSPISGHRSVSWYQQTPGQGLQFLFEYFSETQRNKGNFPGRFSGRQFSNSRSEMNVSTLELGDSALYLCASSISGLSNEKLFFGSGTQLSVL.

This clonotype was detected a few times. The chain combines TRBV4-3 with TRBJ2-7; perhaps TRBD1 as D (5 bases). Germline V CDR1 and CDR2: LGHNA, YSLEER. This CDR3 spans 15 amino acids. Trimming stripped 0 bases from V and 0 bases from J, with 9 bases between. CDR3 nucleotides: TGCGCCAGCAGCCAAGAATTTCAGGGCTCCTACGAGCAGTACTTC. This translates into CASSQEFQGSYEQYF.